The 6 T cell receptor beta chains below all came from one sample that was sequenced in a study of molecular identifiers for immune sequencing clone quantification. TCRdb re-derived calls from the PCR reads in MiXCR, one entry per CDR3 protein. The repertoire holds around 480,000 distinct CDR3 sequences, about 26% seen once, with 0.7% to 0.9% in the top ten. The sample comprised naive CD8+ T cells from blood, with Jurkat cell RNA spiked in. Subset indicated: FACS-sorted CD8+CD4-CCR7+CD45RA+ naive T cells. All receptors derive from a human donor in good health. Some libraries in this study had Jurkat cell RNA spiked in.

This clonotype was found a few times. The rearrangement joins TRBV27 to TRBJ2-2; D is undetermined. V was pared by 5 bases and J by 1 base, with 8 bases between. The CDR3 extends over 14 amino acids. In germline, CDR1 is MNHEY, CDR2 SMNVEV (reference sequence). CDR3 residues: CASSIVGNTGELFF. For the CDR3, the DNA is TGTGCCAGCAGTATCGTCGGGAACACCGGGGAGCTGTTTTTT.

The sample holds a few counts of this clonotype. CDR3 sequence reads: CASSLPGSVETQYF. The CDR3 nucleotides read TGTGCCAGCAGCTTACCGGGGTCGGTGGAGACCCAGTACTTC. J is TRBJ2-5 and V is TRBV11-2; tentatively, D is TRBD2 (5 bases). Germline lookup yields CDR1 SGHAT and CDR2 FQNNGV. CDR3 size: 14 residues. V was clipped by 2 bases and J by 5 bases, with 12 bases between them.

This clonotype has only a few counts. This chain links TRBV10-3 with TRBJ1-1; the D gene is possibly TRBD1 (6 bases). V lost 2 bases, J lost 4 bases, and 11 bases lay in between. CDR3 length: 14 residues. CDR1 is ENHRY, CDR2 SYGVKD, per germline. The CDR3, as DNA: TGTGCCATCAGTGAGAGGGGGGACGTCACTGAAGCTTTCTTT. This sequence encodes CAISERGDVTEAFF.

Worth noting for this clonotype: This may stem from a read error, because a much larger clone lies one nucleotide away. V usage is TRBV6-2 or TRBV6-3 and J usage is TRBJ1-5, with 9 bases that match TRBD1. The CDR3 loop spans 16 amino acids. Germline values: CDR1 MNHEY, CDR2 SVGEGT. CDR3 nucleotide sequence: TGTGCCAGCAGTTTGTGGACAGGGGCGGACAATCAGCTCCAGCATTTT. It codes for CASSLWTGADNQLQHF.

The chain recombines TRBV3-1 with TRBJ2-5, with 7 bases that match TRBD2. J lost 2 bases, V lost 4 bases, and 7 bases had no gene match. The CDR3 contains 15 residues. The germline V gene has CDR1 LGHDT and CDR2 YNNKEL (reference sequence). The CDR3, as DNA: TGTGCCAGCAGCCCTTCCCGGCGGGGGCAAGAGACCCAGTACTTC. Translating gives CASSPSRRGQETQYF.

In its sample, this clonotype was seen many times. The chain has TRBV27 and TRBJ1-5; D is ambiguous. Trimming cost V 5 bases and J 5 bases, with 16 bases left between them. This CDR3 contains 15 residues. From germline, CDR1 is MNHEY and CDR2 SMNVEV (reference sequence). The CDR3 spells CASSLGGDYYQPQHF. The CDR3 DNA reads as TGTGCCAGCAGTCTAGGCGGAGACTACTATCAGCCCCAGCATTTT.